One T cell receptor (beta chain) is described in this entry. What it binds is not known. Both TCR beta VDJ combination and CDR3 sequence profiling were carried out. Genomic DNA was the template for this profiling. Using its own MiXCR run on the reads, TCRdb lists one record per CDR3 protein. The sample has around 190,000 distinct CDR3 sequences, 45% to 60% seen once. The V and J ends lost 8 bases and 13 bases respectively, with 21 bases between them. The CDR3 is 14 residues long. Germline V CDR1 and CDR2: SNHLY, FYNNEI. These data originate in a study of CD8+CD57+ T cells in acquired aplastic anemia. Study-level information: Sorted CD4+ and CD8+ cells yielded about 2.9 ug of DNA on average.

Whoever was chosen for sequencing had shown CD8+CD57+ cell expansion by flow cytometry. Study-wide results and limits: The study found no significant CD8+ Simpson's diversity difference between patients and controls. Overlapping CD8+ CDR3 repertoires of patients and controls contained some 30 shared sequences.

The V and J genes are TRBV2 and TRBJ1-6, with D possibly TRBD1 on 5 matching bases. The clonotype comes from a human donor with aplastic anemia. Sequencing was done on a sample of sorted CD4+, CD8+, or CD8+CD57+ T cells (not recorded which) from PBMCs. CDR3 sequence (DNA): TGTGCCAGCTCACCCAATCACCGGGGGGGGCCCCTCCACTTT. It specifies CASSPNHRGGPLHF.